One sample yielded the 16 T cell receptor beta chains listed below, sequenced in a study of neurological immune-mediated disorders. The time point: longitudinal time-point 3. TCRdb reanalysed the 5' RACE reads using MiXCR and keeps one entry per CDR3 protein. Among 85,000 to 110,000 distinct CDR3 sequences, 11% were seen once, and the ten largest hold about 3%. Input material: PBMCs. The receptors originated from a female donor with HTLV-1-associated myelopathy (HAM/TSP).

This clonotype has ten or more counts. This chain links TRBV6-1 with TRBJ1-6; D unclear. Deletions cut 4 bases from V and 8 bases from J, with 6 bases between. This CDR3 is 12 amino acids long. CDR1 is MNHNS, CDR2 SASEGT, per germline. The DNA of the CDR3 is TGTGCCAGCAGTGGGCAGGATTCACCCCTCCACTTT. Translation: CASSGQDSPLHF.

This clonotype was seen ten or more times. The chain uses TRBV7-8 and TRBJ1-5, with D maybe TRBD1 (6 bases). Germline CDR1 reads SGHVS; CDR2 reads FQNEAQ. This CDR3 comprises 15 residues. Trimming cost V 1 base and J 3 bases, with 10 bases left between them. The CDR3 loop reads CASSLGPGVNQPQHF. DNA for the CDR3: TGTGCCAGCAGCTTAGGTCCAGGGGTCAATCAGCCCCAGCATTTT. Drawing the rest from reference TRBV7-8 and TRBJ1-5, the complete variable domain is GAGVSQSPRYKVAKRGQDVALRCDPISGHVSLFWYQQALGQGPEFLTYFQNEAQLDKSGLPSDRFFAERPEGSVSTLKIQRTQQEDSAVYLCASSLGPGVNQPQHFGDGTRLSIL.

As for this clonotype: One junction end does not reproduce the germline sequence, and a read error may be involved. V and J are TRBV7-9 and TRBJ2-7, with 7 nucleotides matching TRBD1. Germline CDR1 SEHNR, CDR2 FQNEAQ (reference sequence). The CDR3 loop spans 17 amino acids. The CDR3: CSSSPPSGTERTYEQYF. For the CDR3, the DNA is TGTTCCAGCAGCCCCCCTTCCGGGACAGAGAGGACCTACGAGCAGTACTTC.

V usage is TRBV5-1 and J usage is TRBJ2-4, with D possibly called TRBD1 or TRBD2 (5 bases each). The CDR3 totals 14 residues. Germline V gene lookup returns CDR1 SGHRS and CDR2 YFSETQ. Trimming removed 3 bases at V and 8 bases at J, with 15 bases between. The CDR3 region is CASSSPGHGDIQYF. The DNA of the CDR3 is TGCGCCAGCAGCTCGCCGGGGCATGGTGACATTCAGTACTTC.

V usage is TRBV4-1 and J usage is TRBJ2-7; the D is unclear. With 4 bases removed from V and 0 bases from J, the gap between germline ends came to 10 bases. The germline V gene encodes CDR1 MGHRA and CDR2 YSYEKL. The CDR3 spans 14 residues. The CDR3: CASSRFVSSYEQYF. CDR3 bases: TGCGCCAGCAGCCGATTTGTTAGCTCCTACGAGCAGTACTTC.

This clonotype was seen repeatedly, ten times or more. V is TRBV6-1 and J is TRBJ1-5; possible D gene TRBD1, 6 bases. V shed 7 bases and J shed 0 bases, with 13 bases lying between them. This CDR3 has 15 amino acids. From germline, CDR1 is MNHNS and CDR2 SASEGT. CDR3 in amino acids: CASITGINSNQPQHF. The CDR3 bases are TGTGCCAGCATAACAGGGATTAATAGCAATCAGCCCCAGCATTTT.

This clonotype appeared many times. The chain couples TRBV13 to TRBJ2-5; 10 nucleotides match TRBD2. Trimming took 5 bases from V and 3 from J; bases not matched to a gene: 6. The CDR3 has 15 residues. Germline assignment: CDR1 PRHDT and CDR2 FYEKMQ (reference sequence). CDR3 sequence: CASSKRTSGKETQYF. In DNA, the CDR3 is TGTGCCAGCAGCAAACGGACTAGCGGAAAAGAGACCCAGTACTTC.

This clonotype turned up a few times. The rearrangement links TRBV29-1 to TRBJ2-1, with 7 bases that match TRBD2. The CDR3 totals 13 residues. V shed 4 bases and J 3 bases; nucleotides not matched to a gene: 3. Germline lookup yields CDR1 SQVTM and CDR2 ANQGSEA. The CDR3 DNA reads TGCAGCGTTGGACGGGGGGACTACAATGAGCAGTTCTTC. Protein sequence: CSVGRGDYNEQFF.

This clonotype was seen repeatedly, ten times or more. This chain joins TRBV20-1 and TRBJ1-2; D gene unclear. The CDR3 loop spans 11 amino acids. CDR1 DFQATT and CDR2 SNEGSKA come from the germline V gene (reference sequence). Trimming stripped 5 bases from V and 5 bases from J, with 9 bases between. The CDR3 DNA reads TGCAGTGCTGGGGTAACTTATGGCTACACCTTC. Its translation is CSAGVTYGYTF.

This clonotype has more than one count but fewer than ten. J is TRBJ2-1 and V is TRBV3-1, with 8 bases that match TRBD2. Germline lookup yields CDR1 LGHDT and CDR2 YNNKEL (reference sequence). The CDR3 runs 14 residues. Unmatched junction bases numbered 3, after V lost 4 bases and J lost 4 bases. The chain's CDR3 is CASSRTSLYNEQFF. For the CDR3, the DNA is TGTGCCAGCAGCCGGACTAGCTTATACAATGAGCAGTTCTTC.

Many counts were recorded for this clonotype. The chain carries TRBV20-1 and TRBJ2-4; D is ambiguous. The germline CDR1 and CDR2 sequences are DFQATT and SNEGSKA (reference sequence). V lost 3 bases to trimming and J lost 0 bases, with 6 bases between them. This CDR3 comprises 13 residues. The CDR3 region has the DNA TGCAGTGCTAGTCACCTAGCCAAAAACATTCAGTACTTC. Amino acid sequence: CSASHLAKNIQYF.

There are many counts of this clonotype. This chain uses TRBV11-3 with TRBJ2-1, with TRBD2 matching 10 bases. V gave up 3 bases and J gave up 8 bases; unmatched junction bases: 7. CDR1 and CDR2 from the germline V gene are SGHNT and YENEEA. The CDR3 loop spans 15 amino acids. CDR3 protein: CASSLGSGGVYEQFF. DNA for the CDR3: TGTGCCAGCAGCTTGGGCAGCGGGGGGGTCTATGAGCAGTTCTTC.

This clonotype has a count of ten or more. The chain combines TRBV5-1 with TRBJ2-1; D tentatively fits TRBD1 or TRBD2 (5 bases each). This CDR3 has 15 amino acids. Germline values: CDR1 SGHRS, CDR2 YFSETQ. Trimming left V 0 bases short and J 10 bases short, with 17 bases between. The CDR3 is CASSLEGTLHREQFF. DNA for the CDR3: TGCGCCAGCAGCTTGGAAGGGACCCTTCACAGGGAGCAGTTCTTC.

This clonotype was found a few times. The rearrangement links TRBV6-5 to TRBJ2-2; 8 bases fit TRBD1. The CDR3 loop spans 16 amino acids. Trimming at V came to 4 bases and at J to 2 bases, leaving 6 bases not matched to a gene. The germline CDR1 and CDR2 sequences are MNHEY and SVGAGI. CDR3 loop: CASSSTDRANTGELFF. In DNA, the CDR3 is TGTGCCAGCAGTTCGACGGACAGGGCTAACACCGGGGAGCTGTTTTTT.

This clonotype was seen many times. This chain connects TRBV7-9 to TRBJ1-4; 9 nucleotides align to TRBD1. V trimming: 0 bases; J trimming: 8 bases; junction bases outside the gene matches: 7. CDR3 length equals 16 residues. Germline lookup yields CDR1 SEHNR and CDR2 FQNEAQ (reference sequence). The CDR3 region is CASSLAGGQGREKLFF. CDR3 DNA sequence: TGTGCCAGCAGCTTAGCGGGGGGACAGGGACGAGAAAAACTGTTTTTT.

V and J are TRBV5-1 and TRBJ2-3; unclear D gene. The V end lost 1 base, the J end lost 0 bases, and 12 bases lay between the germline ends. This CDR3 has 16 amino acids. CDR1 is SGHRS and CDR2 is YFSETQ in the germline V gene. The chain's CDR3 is CASSLSPQISTDTQYF. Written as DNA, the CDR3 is TGCGCCAGCAGCTTGTCGCCACAGATTAGCACAGATACGCAGTATTTT.